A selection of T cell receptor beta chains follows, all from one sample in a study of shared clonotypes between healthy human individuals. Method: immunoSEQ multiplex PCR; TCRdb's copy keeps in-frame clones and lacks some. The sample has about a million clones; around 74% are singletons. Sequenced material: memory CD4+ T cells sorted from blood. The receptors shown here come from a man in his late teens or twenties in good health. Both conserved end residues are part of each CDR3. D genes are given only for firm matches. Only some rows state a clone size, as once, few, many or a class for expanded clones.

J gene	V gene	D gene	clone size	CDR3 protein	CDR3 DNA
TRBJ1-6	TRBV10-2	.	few	CASSESKNSPLHF	TGCGCCAGCAGTGAGTCTAAGAATTCACCCCTCCACTTT
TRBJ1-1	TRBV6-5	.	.	CAALRANTEAFF	TGTGCCGCCTTGAGGGCGAACACTGAAGCTTTCTTT
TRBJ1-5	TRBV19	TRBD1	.	CASSMLQGANQPQHF	TGTGCCAGTAGTATGTTACAGGGGGCCAATCAGCCCCAGCATTTT
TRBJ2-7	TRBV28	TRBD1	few	CASSSYRQGSYEQYF	TGTGCCAGCAGTTCTTATCGACAGGGATCCTACGAGCAGTACTTC
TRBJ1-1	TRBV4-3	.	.	CASSHQTGAEAFF	TGCGCCAGCAGCCATCAAACAGGAGCTGAAGCTTTCTTT
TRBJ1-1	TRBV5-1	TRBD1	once	CASSPRTGNTEAFF	TGCGCCAGCAGCCCACGGACAGGGAACACTGAAGCTTTCTTT
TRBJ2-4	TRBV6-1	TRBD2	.	CASSELGGAGGSAGKNIQYF	TGTGCCAGCAGTGAACTCGGTGGAGCGGGAGGGTCTGCGGGCAAAAACATTCAGTACTTC
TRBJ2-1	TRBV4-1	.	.	CASSQRVRAGGYNEQFF	TGCGCCAGCAGCCAAAGGGTCAGGGCAGGGGGGTACAATGAGCAGTTCTTC
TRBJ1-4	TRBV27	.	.	CASSLNRRAATTNEKLFF	TGTGCCAGCAGTTTAAACAGGCGGGCCGCTACAACTAATGAAAAACTGTTTTTT
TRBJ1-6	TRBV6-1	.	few	CASSGITSSNSPLHF	TGTGCCAGCAGTGGGATCACTTCCTCCAATTCACCCCTCCACTTT
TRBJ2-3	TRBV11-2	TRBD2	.	CASSLDRGGPDTQYF	TGTGCCAGCAGCTTAGATCGGGGGGGGCCAGATACGCAGTATTTT
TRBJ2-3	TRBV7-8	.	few	CASSEVGGSADTQYF	TGTGCCAGCAGCGAGGTGGGCGGTAGCGCAGATACGCAGTATTTT
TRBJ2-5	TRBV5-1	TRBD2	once	CASSLSPGGLETQYF	TGCGCCAGCAGCTTGTCGCCGGGGGGGCTTGAGACCCAGTACTTC
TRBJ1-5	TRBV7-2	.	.	CASSVGGSNQPQHF	TGTGCCAGCAGCGTCGGTGGTAGCAATCAGCCCCAGCATTTT
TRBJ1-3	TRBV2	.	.	CASSGRTVKTGNTIYF	TGTGCCAGCAGTGGTCGGACAGTTAAGACTGGAAACACCATATATTTT
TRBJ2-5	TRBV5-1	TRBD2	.	CASSLVPGTSGRAWETQYF	TGCGCCAGCAGCTTGGTACCCGGGACTAGCGGGAGGGCTTGGGAGACCCAGTACTTC
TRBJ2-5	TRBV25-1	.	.	CASSEPGLETQYF	TGTGCCAGCAGTGAACCGGGGCTGGAGACCCAGTACTTC
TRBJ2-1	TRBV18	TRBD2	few	CASSPTLAGGYNEQFF	TGTGCCAGCTCACCCACTTTAGCGGGGGGTTACAATGAGCAGTTCTTC
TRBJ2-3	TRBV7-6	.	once	CASSPRQGISTDTQYF	TGTGCCAGCTCCCCCCGGCAGGGGATAAGCACAGATACGCAGTATTTT
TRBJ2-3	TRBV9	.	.	CASSVRGYTDTQYF	TGTGCCAGCAGCGTCCGGGGGTACACAGATACGCAGTATTTT
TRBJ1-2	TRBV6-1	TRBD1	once	CASTYRGGNYGYTF	TGTGCCAGCACCTACAGGGGTGGTAACTATGGCTACACCTTC
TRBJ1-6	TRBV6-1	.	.	CASRSINNSPLHF	TGTGCCAGCAGGTCGATAAATAATTCACCCCTCCACTTT
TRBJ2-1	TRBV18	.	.	CASSPPRASVTYNEQFF	TGTGCCAGCTCACCACCGCGGGCTAGCGTTACTTACAATGAGCAGTTCTTC
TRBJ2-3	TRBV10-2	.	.	CASSEGLRDTQYF	TGCGCCAGCAGTGAGGGACTGCGAGATACGCAGTATTTT
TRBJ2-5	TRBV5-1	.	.	CASSGSEQETQYF	TGCGCCAGCAGCGGTAGCGAGCAAGAGACCCAGTACTTC
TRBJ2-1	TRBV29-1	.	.	CSVLVSYNEQFF	TGCAGCGTTTTAGTTAGTTACAATGAGCAGTTCTTC
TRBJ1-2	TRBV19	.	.	CASSMEQIYGYTF	TGTGCCAGTAGTATGGAACAGATCTATGGCTACACCTTC
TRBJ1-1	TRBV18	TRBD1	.	CASSVGGTGFGAFF	TGTGCCAGCTCAGTAGGAGGGACAGGGTTTGGAGCTTTCTTT
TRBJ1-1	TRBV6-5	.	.	CASSYGSGTEAFF	TGTGCCAGCAGTTATGGGTCGGGCACTGAAGCTTTCTTT
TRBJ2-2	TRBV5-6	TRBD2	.	CASSLALAGTGELFF	TGTGCCAGCAGCTTGGCACTAGCGGGTACCGGGGAGCTGTTTTTT
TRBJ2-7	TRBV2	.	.	CASSERLQQYF	TGTGCCAGCAGTGAACGGCTGCAGCAGTACTTC
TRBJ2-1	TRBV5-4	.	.	CASSRNDNEQFF	TGTGCCAGCAGCCGAAACGATAATGAGCAGTTCTTC
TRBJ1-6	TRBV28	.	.	CASSLEGALLHF	TGTGCCAGCAGTCTCGAAGGGGCACTCCTCCACTTT
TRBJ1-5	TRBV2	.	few	CASSAGENQPQHF	TGTGCCAGCTCTGCAGGGGAGAATCAGCCCCAGCATTTT
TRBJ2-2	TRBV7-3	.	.	CASSLGQGRAGELFF	TGTGCCAGCAGCTTAGGTCAGGGTAGGGCCGGGGAGCTGTTTTTT
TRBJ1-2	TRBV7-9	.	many	CASSNRAGGYTF	TGTGCCAGCAGTAACAGGGCTGGTGGCTACACCTTC
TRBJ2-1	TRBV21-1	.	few	CASSSRPLSSYNEQFF	TGTGCCAGCAGCTCCCGGCCTCTGAGCTCCTACAATGAGCAGTTCTTC
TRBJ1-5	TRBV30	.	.	CAWQGSSNQPQHF	TGTGCCTGGCAGGGTTCAAGCAATCAGCCCCAGCATTTT
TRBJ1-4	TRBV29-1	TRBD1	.	CSVEGGTDGNEKLFF	TGCAGCGTTGAAGGAGGGACAGATGGAAATGAAAAACTGTTTTTT